These T cell receptor beta chains were read from a single sample in a study of T cells in Graves' hyperthyroidism and ophthalmopathy. TCRdb passed the multiplex PCR reads through MiXCR, listing each CDR3 protein once. The sample consists of 500,000 to 650,000 distinct CDR3 sequences, about 46% of them appearing once. Sequenced sample: peripheral blood or thyroid tissue (not recorded which). The receptors come from an adult woman with Graves' disease, either hyperthyroidism or ophthalmopathy (not recorded which). The CDR3 runs from the conserved cysteine through the conserved F or W. The order of the fields is D gene, J gene, CDR3 length, clone size, V gene, CDR3 protein, CDR3 DNA. D genes are given only for firm matches. Clone size is given for some rows only: seen once, a few or many times, or a class if the clone is expanded.

TRBD1	TRBJ1-2	16	-	TRBV5-1	CASSLTLGQAGVGYTF	TGCGCCAGCAGCCTGACTCTGGGACAGGCGGGCGTTGGCTACACCTTC
-	TRBJ2-5	12	-	TRBV19	CASTTGKQPQYF	TGTGCCAGTACCACAGGGAAGCAGCCCCAGTACTTC
TRBD1	TRBJ1-1	12	-	TRBV7-9	CASSHRDRDAFF	TGTGCCAGCAGCCACCGGGACAGGGATGCTTTCTTT
-	TRBJ2-5	14	-	TRBV20-1	CCASSLGQFQTQYF	-
-	TRBJ2-7	12	-	TRBV11-1	CASSPLWAEQYF	TGTGCCAGCAGCCCGCTATGGGCCGAGCAGTACTTC
-	TRBJ2-3	12	-	TRBV20-1	CSASVGTDTQYF	TGCAGTGCTTCGGTTGGGACAGATACGCAGTATTTT
TRBD1	TRBJ1-1	14	-	TRBV20-1	CSARPGGTNTEAFF	TGCAGTGCTAGACCAGGGGGGACGAACACTGAAGCTTTCTTT
-	TRBJ1-1	11	-	TRBV25-1	CASTRQFEAFF	TGTGCCAGTACTAGACAGTTTGAAGCTTTCTTT
-	TRBJ2-5	13	-	TRBV29-1	CSVARDRLETQYF	TGCAGCGTCGCCCGGGACCGACTGGAGACCCAGTACTTC
-	TRBJ2-5	13	-	TRBV12-3/TRBV12-4	CASSQGGPETQYF	TGTGCCAGCAGCCAGGGGGGTCCGGAGACCCAGTACTTC
TRBD1	TRBJ1-2	14	-	TRBV25-1	CASSEGDRYYGYTF	TGTGCCAGCAGTGAAGGGGACAGGTACTATGGCTACACCTTC
-	TRBJ1-5	13	-	TRBV4-1	CASSQDKGQPQHF	TGCGCCAGCAGCCAAGATAAGGGTCAGCCCCAGCATTTT
-	TRBJ2-2	15	-	TRBV19	CASSIRGQNTGELFF	TGTGCCAGTAGTATCCGGGGACAGAACACCGGGGAGCTGTTTTTT
-	TRBJ1-1	14	once	TRBV7-9	CASSLLQEGLEAFF	TGTGCCAGCAGCTTACTACAGGAAGGACTTGAAGCTTTCTTT
-	TRBJ2-2	15	many	TRBV29-1	CSATVTGSGTGELFF	TGCAGCGCAACAGTAACAGGGTCCGGCACCGGGGAGCTGTTTTTT
TRBD1	TRBJ2-5	16	many	TRBV12-3/TRBV12-4	CASSSSDRGVQETQYF	TGTGCCAGCAGTTCAAGCGACAGGGGAGTCCAAGAGACCCAGTACTTC
-	TRBJ2-5	15	-	TRBV24-1	CATSTPSQYQETQYF	TGTGCCACCAGTACCCCTTCTCAGTACCAAGAGACCCAGTACTTC
TRBD1	TRBJ2-7	15	-	TRBV7-3	CASSQSQGATYEQYF	TGCGCCAGCAGCCAATCACAGGGGGCCACCTACGAGCAGTACTTC
TRBD2	TRBJ2-1	14	many	TRBV7-9	CASSPQSTSEEQFF	TGTGCCAGCAGCCCCCAGTCTACTAGCGAAGAGCAGTTCTTC
-	TRBJ2-5	18	-	TRBV5-1	CASSPLGSVSRIQETQYF	TGCGCCAGCAGCCCCTTGGGTAGTGTCTCGAGGATCCAAGAGACCCAGTACTTC
-	TRBJ2-5	13	-	TRBV24-1	CAASDIVQETQYF	TGTGCCGCCAGTGACATCGTACAAGAGACCCAGTACTTC
-	TRBJ1-2	12	many	TRBV10-2	CASSESLYGYTF	TGCGCCAGCAGTGAGTCCCTGTATGGCTACACCTTC
-	TRBJ1-2	16	-	TRBV24-1	CATSDLRTDGNYGYTF	TGTGCCACCAGTGATCTGAGGACAGATGGTAACTATGGCTACACCTTC
-	TRBJ1-2	13	-	TRBV10-3	CAIGKGQSSGNTF	TGTGCCATCGGGAAAGGACAGAGCTCTGGAAACACCTTC
-	TRBJ1-2	14	-	TRBV24-1	CATSGRTRGNGYTF	TGTGCCACCAGTGGGCGGACTAGAGGGAATGGCTACACCTTC
TRBD1	TRBJ2-7	14	-	TRBV5-1	CASSTQGWAYEQYF	TGTGCCAGCTCAACACAGGGGTGGGCCTACGAGCAGTACTTC
TRBD1	TRBJ2-5	13	few	TRBV7-9	CASSFPDREAQYF	TGTGCCAGCAGCTTTCCGGACAGGGAGGCCCAGTACTTC
TRBD2	TRBJ2-2	19	many	TRBV7-3	CASSLTGLAGIANTGELFF	TGTGCCAGCAGCTTAACTGGGCTAGCGGGAATAGCGAACACCGGGGAGCTGTTTTTT
-	TRBJ1-1	15	few	TRBV18	CASSPPRGGDTEAFF	TGTGCCAGCTCACCGCCTCGTGGGGGGGACACTGAAGCTTTCTTT
TRBD2	TRBJ2-5	18	many	TRBV7-9	CASSPRGSGGASVETQYF	TGTGCCAGCAGCCCCCGAGGAAGCGGGGGCGCTTCTGTGGAGACCCAGTACTTC
-	TRBJ2-7	12	many	TRBV5-1	CASRLDGGEQYF	TGCGCCAGCAGATTGGATGGTGGCGAGCAGTACTTC
-	TRBJ1-1	8	-	TRBV7-9	CASSYLGF	TGTGCCAGCAGCTACCTGGGCTTT
-	TRBJ1-1	14	-	TRBV25-1	CASSDFTPNTEAFF	TGTGCCAGCAGTGATTTTACACCGAACACTGAAGCTTTCTTT
TRBD1	TRBJ2-5	14	few	TRBV10-3	CAIMGGGQGETQYF	TGTGCCATCATGGGGGGGGGACAGGGGGAGACCCAGTACTTC
-	TRBJ2-5	13	few	TRBV7-3	CASSRQSQETQYF	TGTGCCAGCAGCAGACAGTCCCAAGAGACCCAGTACTTC
-	TRBJ1-2	14	few	TRBV15	CATSELQGTYGYTF	TGTGCCACCAGCGAGCTACAGGGAACCTATGGCTACACCTTC
TRBD1	TRBJ2-3	14	-	TRBV2	CASRTGARTDTQYF	TGTGCCAGCAGAACAGGGGCTCGGACAGATACGCAGTATTTT
-	TRBJ2-7	14	many	TRBV19	CASSPAGTSYEQYF	TGTGCCAGTAGTCCTGCCGGGACCTCCTACGAGCAGTACTTC
TRBD1	TRBJ2-7	15	-	TRBV30	CAWRTGTGDSSEQYF	TGTGCCTGGAGGACGGGGACAGGGGACTCCTCGGAGCAGTACTTC
TRBD2	TRBJ2-7	17	-	TRBV7-3	CASSPLNTSGRYYEQYF	TGCGCCAGCAGCCCCCTGAACACTAGCGGGAGATACTACGAGCAGTACTTC
-	TRBJ1-2	16	-	TRBV30	CAWSVPLREVGYGYTF	TGTGCCTGGAGTGTACCCCTCAGGGAAGTGGGCTATGGCTACACCTTC
-	TRBJ1-4	15	-	TRBV5-6	CASSFRLQGNEKLFF	TGTGCCAGCAGCTTTCGACTCCAGGGAAATGAAAAACTGTTTTTT
TRBD1	TRBJ2-5	15	few	TRBV24-1	CATSEVGQGKETQYF	TGTGCCACCAGTGAAGTAGGACAGGGAAAAGAGACCCAGTACTTC